Shown below are 11 T cell receptor beta chains from a single sample sequenced in a study of early T cells in non-severe SARS-CoV-2 infection. TCRdb itself ran the 5' RACE reads through MiXCR, one entry per CDR3 protein. The sample comprises some 70,000 distinct CDR3 sequences, roughly 8.7% of which are singletons, and less than 6.5% rests with the top ten. Sequences were obtained from whole blood. These receptors were obtained from an adult who was a healthcare worker with PCR-confirmed SARS-CoV-2 infection or an uninfected control (not recorded which).

This clonotype was counted between two and nine times. The rearrangement joins TRBV19 to TRBJ2-1; D assignment may be TRBD1 or TRBD2 (5 bases each). The V gene's germline CDR1 is LNHDA and CDR2 SQIVND (reference sequence). V gave up 3 bases and J gave up 0 bases, with 12 bases separating them. The CDR3 runs 16 residues. The DNA for the CDR3 is TGTGCCAGTAGTATGCCGGGGCCTAACTCCTACAATGAGCAGTTCTTC. Its translation is CASSMPGPNSYNEQFF.

V and J are TRBV29-1 and TRBJ2-1; no clear D gene. Germline CDR1 is SQVTM and CDR2 is ANQGSEA. The CDR3 consists of 10 residues. Trimming removed 2 bases from V and 4 bases from J, with 0 bases in between. CDR3 amino acids: CSVEYNEQFF. Written as DNA, the CDR3 is TGCAGCGTTGAATACAATGAGCAGTTCTTC.

The V call is TRBV7-6, the J call TRBJ2-2; D is possibly TRBD1 or TRBD2 (5 bases each). The V end lost 0 bases, the J end lost 5 bases, and 19 bases lay between the germline ends. The germline V gene encodes CDR1 SGHVS and CDR2 FNYEAQ. CDR3 length: 18 amino acids. The CDR3 loop is CASSLAGTLGMSTGELFF. The CDR3, as DNA: TGTGCCAGCAGCTTAGCCGGGACCTTAGGGATGAGTACCGGGGAGCTGTTTTTT.

The chain employs TRBV3-1 and TRBJ1-2; perhaps TRBD1 as D (5 bases). Germline V gene sequence: CDR1 LGHDT, CDR2 YNNKEL (reference sequence). Trimming pared 1 base from V and 3 bases from J, leaving 12 bases between. The CDR3 consists of 15 residues. In DNA, the CDR3 is TGTGCCAGCAGCCAAGGAGACAGATACCACTATGGCTACACCTTC. Encoded protein: CASSQGDRYHYGYTF.

The chain recombines TRBV7-9 with TRBJ1-1, with TRBD1 matching over 9 bases. CDR3 size: 14 residues. Germline CDR1 SEHNR, CDR2 FQNEAQ (reference sequence). The ends lost 5 bases at V and 5 bases at J; junction bases unmatched: 6. CDR3 bases: TGTGCCAGCAGCACCGGACAGGGGAGAACTGAAGCTTTCTTT. This codes for CASSTGQGRTEAFF.

This clonotype showed up many times. This chain links TRBV3-1 with TRBJ2-3; tentatively, D is TRBD2 (6 bases). CDR3 length equals 15 residues. The germline V gene encodes CDR1 LGHDT and CDR2 YNNKEL (reference sequence). The V and J ends lost 5 bases and 5 bases respectively, with 17 bases between them. The CDR3 nucleotides are TGTGCCAGCAGCTTAAACCGGGACTTCAAAGATACGCAGTATTTT. It yields the protein CASSLNRDFKDTQYF.

This clonotype appeared many times. The chain employs TRBV5-1 and TRBJ2-5; 10 bases fit TRBD1. The CDR3 runs 15 residues. Germline V gene sequence: CDR1 SGHRS, CDR2 YFSETQ. The J segment lost 5 bases and the V segment lost 0 bases, leaving 4 bases of the junction unmatched. For the CDR3, the DNA is TGCGCCAGCAGCTTGGGGGACAGGGGAGCGGAGACCCAGTACTTC. Translation gives CASSLGDRGAETQYF.

In this sample, this clonotype turned up many times. The genes are TRBV10-2 and TRBJ1-2, with no clear D. The germline V and J ends were trimmed by 0 bases and 9 bases, with 14 bases remaining between them. From germline, CDR1 is WSHSY and CDR2 SAAADI. The CDR3 totals 14 residues. Here the CDR3 DNA reads TGCGCCAGCAGTGAGTCGTTAGAGGGCGGACGCTACACCTTC. This codes for CASSESLEGGRYTF.

At least ten counts were recorded for this clonotype. Written as DNA, the CDR3 is TGTGCCAGCAGCAGCCCGAGCGGGAGGCACCTAAATGAGCAGTTCTTC. Its translation: CASSSPSGRHLNEQFF. V is TRBV5-4 and J is TRBJ2-1; 9 positions agree with TRBD2. V lost 4 bases to trimming and J lost 7 bases; unmatched junction nucleotides: 12. This CDR3 contains 16 residues. Germline CDR1 reads SGHNT; CDR2 reads YYREEE (reference sequence).

This clonotype has only a few counts. The chain recombines TRBV4-2 with TRBJ1-1; D is uncertain. Germline V gene lookup returns CDR1 LGHNA and CDR2 YNFKEQ. The V gene lost 3 bases and the J gene lost 10 bases, with 18 bases spanning the gap. The CDR3 spans 14 residues. The CDR3 sequence: CASSQGRGRLGAFF. The CDR3 region has the DNA TGTGCCAGCAGCCAGGGTCGAGGCCGACTGGGAGCTTTCTTT.

This clonotype appeared a few times. The chain carries TRBV20-1 and TRBJ2-7; D gene unclear. This CDR3 contains 14 residues. Germline V gene sequence: CDR1 DFQATT, CDR2 SNEGSKA (reference sequence). Trimming shortened V by 1 base and J by 0 bases, and 10 bases separated the two germline ends. The CDR3 reads CSARVIVSSYEQYF. CDR3 sequence (DNA): TGCAGTGCTAGAGTAATAGTATCCTCCTACGAGCAGTACTTC.